This note documents a single TCR beta chain sequence. Its antigen is undetermined. The study ran its PCR with 60 Vbeta and 13 Jbeta primers. Repertoires were generated with immunoSEQ multiplex PCR, while TCRdb's copy carries only in-frame clones and drops some. The sample holds nearly 300,000 clones, about nine tenths seen once. The CDR3 contains 17 residues. Germline CDR1 SNHLY, CDR2 FYNNEI. The junction had 14 bases not matched to a gene; V was cut back by 6 bases and J by 4 bases. This sample is drawn from a study of cytomegalovirus exposure and HLA in healthy donors. Overall study findings and caveats: The presence/absence work took it that sequencing depth was about the same across donors. The later analysis indicated that the majority of CMV-associated TCR beta chains appeared HLA-restricted.

The sequencing input was PBMCs. This sequence joins TRBV2 and TRBJ2-3, with 9 bases that match TRBD1. The origin of this receptor is a middle-aged man in good health and CMV-seropositive. The CDR3 loop reads CASSSFVGTGYADTQYF. The DNA for the CDR3 is TGTGCCAGCAGCAGTTTTGTTGGGACAGGGTACGCAGATACGCAGTATTTT.